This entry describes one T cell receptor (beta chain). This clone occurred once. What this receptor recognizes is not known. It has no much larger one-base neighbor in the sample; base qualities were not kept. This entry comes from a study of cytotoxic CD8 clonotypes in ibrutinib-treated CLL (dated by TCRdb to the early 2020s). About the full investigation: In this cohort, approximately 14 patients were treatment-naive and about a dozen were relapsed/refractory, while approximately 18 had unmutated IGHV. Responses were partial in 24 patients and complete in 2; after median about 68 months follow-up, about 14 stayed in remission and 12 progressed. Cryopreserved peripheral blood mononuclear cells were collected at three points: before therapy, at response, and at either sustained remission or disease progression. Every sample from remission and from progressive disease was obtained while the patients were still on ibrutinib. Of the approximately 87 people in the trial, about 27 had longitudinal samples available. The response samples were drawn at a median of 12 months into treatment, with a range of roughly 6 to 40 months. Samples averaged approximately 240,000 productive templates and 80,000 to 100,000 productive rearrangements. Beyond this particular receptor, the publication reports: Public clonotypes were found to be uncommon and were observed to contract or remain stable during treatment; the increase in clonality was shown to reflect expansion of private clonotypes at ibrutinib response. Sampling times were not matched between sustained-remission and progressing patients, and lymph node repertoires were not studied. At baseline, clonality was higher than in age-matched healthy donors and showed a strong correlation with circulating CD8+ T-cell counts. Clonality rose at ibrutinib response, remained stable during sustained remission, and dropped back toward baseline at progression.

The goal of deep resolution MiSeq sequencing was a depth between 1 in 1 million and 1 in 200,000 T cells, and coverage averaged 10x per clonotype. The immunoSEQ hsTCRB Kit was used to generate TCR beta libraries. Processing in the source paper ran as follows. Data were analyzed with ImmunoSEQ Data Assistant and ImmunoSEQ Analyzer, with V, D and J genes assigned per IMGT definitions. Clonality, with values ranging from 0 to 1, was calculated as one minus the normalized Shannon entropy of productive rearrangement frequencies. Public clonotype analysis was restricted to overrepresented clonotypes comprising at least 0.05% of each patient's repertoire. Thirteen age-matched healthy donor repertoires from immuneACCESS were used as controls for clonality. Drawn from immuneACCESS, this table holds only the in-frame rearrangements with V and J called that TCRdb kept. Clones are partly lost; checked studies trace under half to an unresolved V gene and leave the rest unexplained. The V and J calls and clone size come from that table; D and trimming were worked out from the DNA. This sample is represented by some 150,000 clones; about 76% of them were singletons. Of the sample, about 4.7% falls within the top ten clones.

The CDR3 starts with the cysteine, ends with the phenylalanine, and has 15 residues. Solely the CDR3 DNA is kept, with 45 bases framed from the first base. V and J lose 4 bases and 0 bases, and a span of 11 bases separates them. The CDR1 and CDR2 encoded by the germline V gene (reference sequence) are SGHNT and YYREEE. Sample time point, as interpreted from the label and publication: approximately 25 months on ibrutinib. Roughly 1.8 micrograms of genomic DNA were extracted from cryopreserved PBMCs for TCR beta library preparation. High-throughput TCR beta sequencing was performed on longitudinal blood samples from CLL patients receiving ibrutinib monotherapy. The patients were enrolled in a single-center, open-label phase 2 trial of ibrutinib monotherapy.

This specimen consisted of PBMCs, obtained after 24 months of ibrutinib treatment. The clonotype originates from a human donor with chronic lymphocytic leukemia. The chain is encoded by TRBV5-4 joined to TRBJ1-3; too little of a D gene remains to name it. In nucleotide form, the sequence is TGTGCCAGCAGCGCCGACCAACTCTCTGGAAACACCATATATTTT. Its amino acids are CASSADQLSGNTIYF. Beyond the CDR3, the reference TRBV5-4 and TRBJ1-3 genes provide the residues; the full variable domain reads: ETGVTQSPTHLIKTRGQQVTLRCSSQSGHNTVSWYQQALGQGPQFIFQYYREEENGRGNFPPRFSGLQFPNYSSELNVNALELDDSALYLCASSADQLSGNTIYFGEGSWLTVV.